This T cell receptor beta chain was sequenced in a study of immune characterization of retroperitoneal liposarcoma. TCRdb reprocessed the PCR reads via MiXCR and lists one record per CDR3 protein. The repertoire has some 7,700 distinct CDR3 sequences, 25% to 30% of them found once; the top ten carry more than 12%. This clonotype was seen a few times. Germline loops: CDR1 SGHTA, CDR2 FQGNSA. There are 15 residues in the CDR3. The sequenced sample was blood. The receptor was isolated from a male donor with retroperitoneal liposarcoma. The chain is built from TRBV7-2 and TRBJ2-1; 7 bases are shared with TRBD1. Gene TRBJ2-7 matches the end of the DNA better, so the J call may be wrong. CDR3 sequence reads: CASSPSGTRGNEQYF. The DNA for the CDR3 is TGTGCCAGCAGCCCATCCGGGACCAGGGGGAATGAGCAGTACTTC.